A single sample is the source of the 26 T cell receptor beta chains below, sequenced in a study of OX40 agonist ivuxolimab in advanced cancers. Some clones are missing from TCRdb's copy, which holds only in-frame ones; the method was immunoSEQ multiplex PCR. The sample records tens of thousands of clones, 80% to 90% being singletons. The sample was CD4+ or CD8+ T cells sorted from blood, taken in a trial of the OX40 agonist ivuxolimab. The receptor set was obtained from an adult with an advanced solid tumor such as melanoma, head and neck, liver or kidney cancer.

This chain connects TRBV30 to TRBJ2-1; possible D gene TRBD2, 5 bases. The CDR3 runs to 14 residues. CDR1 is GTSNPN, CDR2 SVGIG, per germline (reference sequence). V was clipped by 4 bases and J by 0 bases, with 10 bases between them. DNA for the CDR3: TGTGCCTGGACCCGGGATCCCTCCTACAATGAGCAGTTCTTC. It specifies CAWTRDPSYNEQFF.

CDR3 coding DNA: TGTGCCACCCGAGCGGGAGAAATTTCTGGGGCCAACGTCCTGACTTTC. It is translated as CATRAGEISGANVLTF. The chain joins TRBV7-7 to TRBJ2-6; 8 nucleotides match TRBD2. The CDR3 consists of 16 residues. V was pared by 10 bases and J by 1 base, with 9 bases of the junction left unmatched. Per germline, CDR1 SSHAT and CDR2 FNYEAQ (reference sequence).

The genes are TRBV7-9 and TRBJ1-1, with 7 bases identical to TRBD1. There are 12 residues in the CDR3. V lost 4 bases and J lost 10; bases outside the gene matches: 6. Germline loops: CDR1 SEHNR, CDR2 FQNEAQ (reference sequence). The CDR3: CASSSQGLGAFF. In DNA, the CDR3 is TGTGCCAGCAGCTCACAGGGGCTGGGAGCTTTCTTT.

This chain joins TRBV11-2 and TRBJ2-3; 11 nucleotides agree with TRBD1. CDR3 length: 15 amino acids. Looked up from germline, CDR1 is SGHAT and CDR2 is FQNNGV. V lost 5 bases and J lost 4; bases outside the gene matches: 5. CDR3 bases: TGTGCCAGCAGCCAGGACAGGGGGCGGGCAGATACGCAGTATTTT. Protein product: CASSQDRGRADTQYF.

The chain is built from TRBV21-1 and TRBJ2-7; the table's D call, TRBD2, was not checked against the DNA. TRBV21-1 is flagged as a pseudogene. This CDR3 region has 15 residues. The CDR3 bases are TGTGCCAGCAGGCAGACTAGCTTTCTCCCTCTCGAGCAGTACTTC. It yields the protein CASRQTSFLPLEQYF.

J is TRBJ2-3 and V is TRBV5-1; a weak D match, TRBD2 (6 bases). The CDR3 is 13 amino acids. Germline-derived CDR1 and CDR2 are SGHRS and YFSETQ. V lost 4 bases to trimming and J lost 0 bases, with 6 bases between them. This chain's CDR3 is CASSRGSTDTQYF. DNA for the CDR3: TGCGCCAGCAGCCGGGGGAGCACAGATACGCAGTATTTT.

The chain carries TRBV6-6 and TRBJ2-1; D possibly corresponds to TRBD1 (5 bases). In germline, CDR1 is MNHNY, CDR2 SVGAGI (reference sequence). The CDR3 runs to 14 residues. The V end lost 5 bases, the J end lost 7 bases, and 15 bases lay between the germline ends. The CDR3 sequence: CASSRERQMNEQFF. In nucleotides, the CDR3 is TGTGCCAGCAGTCGCGAGAGACAGATGAATGAGCAGTTCTTC.

CDR3 residues: CAWSVSGHEQFF. CDR3 nucleotides: TGTGCCTGGAGTGTATCAGGGCATGAGCAGTTCTTC. The gene calls are TRBV30 and TRBJ2-1; tentative D call: TRBD1 (5 bases). Trimming pared 0 bases from V and 8 bases from J, leaving 8 bases between. The CDR3 extends over 12 amino acids. From germline, CDR1 is GTSNPN and CDR2 SVGIG (reference sequence).

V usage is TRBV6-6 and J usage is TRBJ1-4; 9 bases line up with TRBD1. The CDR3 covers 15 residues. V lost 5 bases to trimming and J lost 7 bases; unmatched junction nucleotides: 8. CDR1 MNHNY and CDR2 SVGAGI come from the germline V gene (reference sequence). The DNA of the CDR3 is TGTGCCAGCAGTGCACCGGGACAGGGTGGTGAAAAACTGTTTTTT. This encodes CASSAPGQGGEKLFF.

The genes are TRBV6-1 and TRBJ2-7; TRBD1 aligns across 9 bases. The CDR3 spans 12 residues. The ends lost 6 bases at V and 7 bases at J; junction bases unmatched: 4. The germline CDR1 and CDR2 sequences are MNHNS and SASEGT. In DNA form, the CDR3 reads TGTGCCAGCAGGGACAGGGGCCGGGAGCAGTACTTC. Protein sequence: CASRDRGREQYF.

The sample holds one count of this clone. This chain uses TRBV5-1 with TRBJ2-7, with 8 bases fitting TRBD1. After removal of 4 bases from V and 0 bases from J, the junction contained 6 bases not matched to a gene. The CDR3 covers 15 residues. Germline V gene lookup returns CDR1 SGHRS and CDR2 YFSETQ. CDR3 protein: CASSVTGGYSYEQYF. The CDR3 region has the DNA TGCGCCAGCAGCGTTACAGGGGGGTACTCCTACGAGCAGTACTTC.

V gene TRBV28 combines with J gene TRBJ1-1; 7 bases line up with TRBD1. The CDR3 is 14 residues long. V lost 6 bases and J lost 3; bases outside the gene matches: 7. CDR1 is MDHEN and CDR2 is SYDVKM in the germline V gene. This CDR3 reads CASSAGGSDTEAFF. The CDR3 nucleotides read TGTGCCAGCAGCGCAGGGGGTAGCGACACTGAAGCTTTCTTT.

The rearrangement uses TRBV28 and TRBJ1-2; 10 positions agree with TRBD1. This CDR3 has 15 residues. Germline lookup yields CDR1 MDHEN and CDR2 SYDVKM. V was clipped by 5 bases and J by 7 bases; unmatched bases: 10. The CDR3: CASSTPPGQGFGYTF. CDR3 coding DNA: TGTGCCAGCAGTACCCCGCCGGGACAGGGGTTTGGCTACACCTTC.

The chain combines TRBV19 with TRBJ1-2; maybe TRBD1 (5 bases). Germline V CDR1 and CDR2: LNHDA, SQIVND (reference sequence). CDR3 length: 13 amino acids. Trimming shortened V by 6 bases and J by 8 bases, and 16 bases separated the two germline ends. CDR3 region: CASSDLLGDGYTF. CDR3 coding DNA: TGTGCCAGTAGCGATCTGTTGGGGGACGGCTACACCTTC. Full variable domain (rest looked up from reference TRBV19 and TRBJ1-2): DGGITQSPKYLFRKEGQNVTLSCEQNLNHDAMYWYRQDPGQGLRLIYYSQIVNDFQKGDIAEGYSVSREKKESFPLTVTSAQKNPTAFYLCASSDLLGDGYTFGSGTRLTVV.

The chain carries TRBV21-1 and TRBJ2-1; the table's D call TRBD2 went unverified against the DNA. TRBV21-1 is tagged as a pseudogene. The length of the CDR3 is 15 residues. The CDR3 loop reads CASSKAELARAEQFF. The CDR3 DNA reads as TGTGCCAGCAGCAAAGCAGAACTAGCCCGAGCGGAGCAGTTCTTC.

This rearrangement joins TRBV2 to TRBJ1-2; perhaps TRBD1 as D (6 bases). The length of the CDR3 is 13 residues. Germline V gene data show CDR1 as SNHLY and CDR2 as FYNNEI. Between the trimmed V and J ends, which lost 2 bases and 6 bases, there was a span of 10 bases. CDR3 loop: CASSEWQGNGYTF. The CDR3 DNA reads TGTGCCAGCAGTGAATGGCAGGGGAATGGCTACACCTTC.

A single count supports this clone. CDR3 region: CASRHRGGETQYF. The CDR3 DNA follows: TGTGCCAGCCGACACAGGGGAGGGGAGACCCAGTACTTC. The genes are TRBV5-6 and TRBJ2-5; D tentatively reads TRBD1 or TRBD2 (7 bases each). CDR3 size: 13 residues. Germline CDR1 SGHDT, CDR2 YYEEEE. With 7 bases removed from V and 5 bases from J, the gap between germline ends came to 15 bases.

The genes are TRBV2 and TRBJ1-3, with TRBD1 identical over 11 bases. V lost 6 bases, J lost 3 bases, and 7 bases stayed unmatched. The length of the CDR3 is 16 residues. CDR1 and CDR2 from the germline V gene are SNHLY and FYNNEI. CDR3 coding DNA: TGTGCCAGCAGCGGGGACAGGGGGTTCTTTGGAAACACCATATATTTT. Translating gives CASSGDRGFFGNTIYF. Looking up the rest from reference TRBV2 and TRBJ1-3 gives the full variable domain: EPEVTQTPSHQVTQMGQEVILRCVPISNHLYFYWYRQILGQKVEFLVSFYNNEISEKSEIFDDQFSVERPDGSNFTLKIRSTKLEDSAMYFCASSGDRGFFGNTIYFGEGSWLTVV.

CDR3 coding DNA: TGTGCCAGCAGCCGACAGGATATCTATGGCTACACCTTC. Translation gives CASSRQDIYGYTF. J is TRBJ1-2 and V is TRBV5-4; a weak D match, TRBD1 (6 bases). Germline V gene data show CDR1 as SGHNT and CDR2 as YYREEE (reference sequence). V was cut by 4 bases and J by 4 bases, with 11 bases left in between. The length of the CDR3 is 13 residues.

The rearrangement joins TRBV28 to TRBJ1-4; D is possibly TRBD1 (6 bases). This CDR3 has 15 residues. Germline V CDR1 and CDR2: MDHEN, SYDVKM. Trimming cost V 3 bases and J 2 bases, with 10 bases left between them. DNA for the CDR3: TGTGCCAGCAGTTTTTCGGGGGGCACTAATGAAAAACTGTTTTTT. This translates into CASSFSGGTNEKLFF.

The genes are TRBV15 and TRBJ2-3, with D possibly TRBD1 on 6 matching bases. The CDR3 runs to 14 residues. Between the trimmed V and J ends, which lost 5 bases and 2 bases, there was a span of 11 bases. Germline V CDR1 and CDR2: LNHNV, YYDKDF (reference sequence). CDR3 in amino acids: CATSSQGYTDTQYF. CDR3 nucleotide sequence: TGTGCCACCAGCTCACAGGGATACACAGATACGCAGTATTTT.

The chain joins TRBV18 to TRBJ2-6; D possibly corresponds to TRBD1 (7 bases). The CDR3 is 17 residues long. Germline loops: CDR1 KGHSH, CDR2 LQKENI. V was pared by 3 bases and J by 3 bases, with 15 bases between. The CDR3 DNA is TGTGCCAGCTCACCTAGACAGGGAGGAAATGGGGCCAACGTCCTGACTTTC. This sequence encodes CASSPRQGGNGANVLTF.

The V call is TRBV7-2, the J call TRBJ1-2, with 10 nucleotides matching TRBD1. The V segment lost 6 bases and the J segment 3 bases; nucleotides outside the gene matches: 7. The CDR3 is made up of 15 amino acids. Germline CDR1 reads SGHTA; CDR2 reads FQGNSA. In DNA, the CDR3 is TGTGCCAGCAGAGAGTTGGGACAGGGGCACTATGGCTACACCTTC. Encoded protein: CASRELGQGHYGYTF.

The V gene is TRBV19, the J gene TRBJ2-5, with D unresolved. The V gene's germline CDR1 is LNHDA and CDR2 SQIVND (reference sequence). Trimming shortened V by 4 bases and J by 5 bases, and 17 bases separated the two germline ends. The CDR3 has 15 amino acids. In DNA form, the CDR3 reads TGTGCCAGTAGTACATTGGATCTGCCCGGGGAGACCCAGTACTTC. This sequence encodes CASSTLDLPGETQYF.

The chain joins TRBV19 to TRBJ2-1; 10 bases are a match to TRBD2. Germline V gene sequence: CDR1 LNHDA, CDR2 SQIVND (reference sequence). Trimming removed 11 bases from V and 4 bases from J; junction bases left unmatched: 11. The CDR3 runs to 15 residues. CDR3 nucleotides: TGTGCCGTCTCGGGTCTAGCGGGAGTTTACAATGAGCAGTTCTTC. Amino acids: CAVSGLAGVYNEQFF. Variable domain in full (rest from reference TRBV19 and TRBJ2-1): DGGITQSPKYLFRKEGQNVTLSCEQNLNHDAMYWYRQDPGQGLRLIYYSQIVNDFQKGDIAEGYSVSREKKESFPLTVTSAQKNPTAFYLCAVSGLAGVYNEQFFGPGTRLTVL.

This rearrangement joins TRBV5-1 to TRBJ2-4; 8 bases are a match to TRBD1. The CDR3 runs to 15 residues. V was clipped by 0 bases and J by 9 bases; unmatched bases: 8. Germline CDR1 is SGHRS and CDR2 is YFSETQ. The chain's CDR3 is CASSLVSGQGGIQYF. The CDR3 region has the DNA TGCGCCAGCAGCTTGGTTTCAGGACAGGGCGGCATTCAGTACTTC. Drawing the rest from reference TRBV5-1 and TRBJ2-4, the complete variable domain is KAGVTQTPRYLIKTRGQQVTLSCSPISGHRSVSWYQQTPGQGLQFLFEYFSETQRNKGNFPGRFSGRQFSNSRSEMNVSTLELGDSALYLCASSLVSGQGGIQYFGAGTRLSVL.